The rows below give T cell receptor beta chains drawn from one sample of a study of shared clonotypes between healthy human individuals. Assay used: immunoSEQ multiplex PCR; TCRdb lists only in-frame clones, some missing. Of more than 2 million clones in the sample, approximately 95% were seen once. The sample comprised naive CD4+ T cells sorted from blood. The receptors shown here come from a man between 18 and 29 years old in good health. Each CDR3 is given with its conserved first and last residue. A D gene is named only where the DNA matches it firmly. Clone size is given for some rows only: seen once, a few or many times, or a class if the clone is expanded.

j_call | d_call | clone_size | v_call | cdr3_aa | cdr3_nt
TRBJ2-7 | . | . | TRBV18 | CASSNSQGYEQYF | TGTGCCAGCTCAAATTCACAGGGCTACGAGCAGTACTTC
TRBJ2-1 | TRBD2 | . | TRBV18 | CASSPLELAGVVEQFF | TGTGCCAGCTCACCACTGGAGCTAGCGGGAGTAGTAGAGCAGTTCTTC
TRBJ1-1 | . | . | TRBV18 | CASSPVRENTEAFF | TGTGCCAGCTCACCAGTCCGGGAGAACACTGAAGCTTTCTTT
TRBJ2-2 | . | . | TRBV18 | CASSPVQVWAGELFF | TGTGCCAGCTCACCAGTCCAGGTCTGGGCCGGGGAGCTGTTTTTT
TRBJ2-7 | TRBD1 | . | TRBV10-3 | CAISESRQGGSYEQYF | TGTGCCATCAGTGAGTCCCGACAGGGGGGATCCTACGAGCAGTACTTC
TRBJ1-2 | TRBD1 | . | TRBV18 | CASSPLGQSYGYTF | TGTGCCAGCTCACCATTGGGACAGTCGTATGGCTACACCTTC
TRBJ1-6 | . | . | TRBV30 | CAWTDSSNSPLHF | TGTGCCTGGACTGACAGTTCTAATTCACCCCTCCACTTT
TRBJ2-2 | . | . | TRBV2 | CASSKDKYTGELFF | TGTGCCAGCAGTAAGGACAAATACACCGGGGAGCTGTTTTTT
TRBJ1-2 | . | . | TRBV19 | CASSTPGRTPGYGYTF | TGTGCCAGTAGTACCCCGGGACGGACGCCTGGTTATGGCTACACCTTC
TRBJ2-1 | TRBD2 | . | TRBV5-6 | CASSLISGRIDNEQFF | TGTGCCAGCAGCTTGATAAGCGGGAGGATCGACAATGAGCAGTTCTTC
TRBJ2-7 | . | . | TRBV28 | CASSSTSSYEQYF | TGTGCCAGCAGTTCCACTAGCTCCTACGAGCAGTACTTC
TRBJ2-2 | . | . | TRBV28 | CASSLLTGELFF | TGTGCCAGCAGTTTACTAACCGGGGAGCTGTTTTTT
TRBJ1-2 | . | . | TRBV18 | CASSPTGNYGYTF | TGTGCCAGCTCACCCACAGGGAACTATGGCTACACCTTC
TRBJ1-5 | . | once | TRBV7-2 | CASSLTENQPQHF | TGTGCCAGCAGCTTAACCGAAAATCAGCCCCAGCATTTT
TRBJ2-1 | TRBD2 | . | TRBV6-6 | CASSSAGGYNEQFF | TGTGCCAGCAGTTCCGCGGGAGGGTACAATGAGCAGTTCTTC
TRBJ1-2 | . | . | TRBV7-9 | CASSLGSGGVDYGYTF | TGTGCCAGCAGCTTAGGATCGGGGGGCGTAGACTATGGCTACACCTTC
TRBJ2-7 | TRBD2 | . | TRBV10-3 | CAISEGAGAAYEQYF | TGTGCCATCAGTGAGGGAGCGGGGGCCGCCTACGAGCAGTACTTC
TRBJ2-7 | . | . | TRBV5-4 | CASSPGATLSSYEQYF | TGTGCCAGCAGCCCGGGGGCGACTCTTAGCTCCTACGAGCAGTACTTC
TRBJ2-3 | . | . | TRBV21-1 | CASSNSQPTQYF | TGTGCCAGCAGCAATAGCCAGCCGACGCAGTATTTT
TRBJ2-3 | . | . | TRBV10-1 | CASSEGGPDTQYF | TGCGCCAGCAGTGAGGGGGGGCCAGATACGCAGTATTTT
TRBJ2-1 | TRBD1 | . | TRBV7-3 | CASSLDRGSYNEQFF | TGTGCCAGCAGCTTAGACAGGGGGTCCTACAATGAGCAGTTCTTC
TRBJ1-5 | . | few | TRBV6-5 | CASRPLQGRNQPQHF | TGTGCCAGCAGACCCCTACAGGGAAGGAATCAGCCCCAGCATTTT
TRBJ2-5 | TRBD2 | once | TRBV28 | CASSLGVSGASRTQYF | TGTGCCAGCAGTTTAGGGGTTAGCGGGGCGTCCCGGACCCAGTACTTC
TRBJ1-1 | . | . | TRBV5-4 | CASSLDKNTEAFF | TGTGCCAGCAGCTTAGATAAGAACACTGAAGCTTTCTTT
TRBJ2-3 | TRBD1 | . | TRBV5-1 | CASSSGTGVTDTQYF | TGCGCCAGCAGCTCGGGGACAGGGGTAACAGATACGCAGTATTTT